Below, 30 T cell receptor beta chains from the same sample are listed, as sequenced in a study of T-cell reconstitution after alpha-beta-depleted transplantation in children. Unique molecular identifiers were incorporated during preparation of the TCRbeta library. TCRdb passed the PCR reads through MiXCR, listing each CDR3 protein once. The sample includes a few hundred thousand distinct CDR3 sequences, roughly 21% of them seen just once. The material was PBMCs from the stem cell graft donor, obtained from the stem cell graft. The receptors originated from a human donor who donated a stem cell graft to a child with acute myeloid leukemia.

This clonotype was counted only a few times. The V and J genes are TRBV20-1 and TRBJ2-3, with D perhaps matching TRBD2 (6 bases). The CDR3 runs to 16 residues. In germline, CDR1 is DFQATT, CDR2 SNEGSKA (reference sequence). V shed 5 bases and J shed 1 base, with 19 bases lying between them. The CDR3 DNA follows: TGCAGTGCTGTGCCCGAGCGACTAGTCGGCACAGATACGCAGTATTTT. Amino acid sequence: CSAVPERLVGTDTQYF.

Here the CDR3 DNA reads TGTGCCAGCAGCCAAGGGGCGGGAGGGCCGGATGAGCAGTTCTTC. Translating it yields CASSQGAGGPDEQFF. The V call is TRBV4-2, the J call TRBJ2-1, with 9 nucleotides matching TRBD2. J gave up 8 bases and V 1 base, and 6 bases lay outside the gene matches. Germline V gene lookup returns CDR1 LGHNA and CDR2 YNFKEQ. CDR3 length: 15 amino acids.

This clonotype was found many times. The chain links TRBV29-1 to TRBJ1-1; a possible D gene is TRBD1 (6 bases). Germline loops: CDR1 SQVTM, CDR2 ANQGSEA. V lost 0 bases and J lost 4, with 15 bases in between. This CDR3 comprises 15 residues. The CDR3 is CSVEDGGGATTEAFF. The CDR3 DNA is TGCAGCGTTGAAGATGGGGGGGGCGCGACCACTGAAGCTTTCTTT.

The CDR3 reads CASSESETSWYNEQFF. As DNA, the CDR3 is TGTGCCAGCAGTGAATCAGAGACTAGTTGGTACAATGAGCAGTTCTTC. The chain carries TRBV2 and TRBJ2-1; D is perhaps TRBD2 (6 bases). CDR1 SNHLY and CDR2 FYNNEI come from the germline V gene. V shed 2 bases and J shed 4 bases, with 15 bases lying between them. This CDR3 spans 16 amino acids.

This clonotype was recorded once. This chain joins TRBV3-1 and TRBJ2-7; no clear D gene. The length of the CDR3 is 14 residues. Trimming removed 4 bases at V and 0 bases at J, with 10 bases between. From germline, CDR1 is LGHDT and CDR2 YNNKEL (reference sequence). The CDR3 nucleotides are TGTGCCAGCAGCCCCACGAGTTCCTCCTACGAGCAGTACTTC. Translation: CASSPTSSSYEQYF.

This clonotype appeared a few times. V gene TRBV29-1 combines with J gene TRBJ2-7, with D perhaps matching TRBD1 or TRBD2 (5 bases each). CDR3 length: 12 amino acids. CDR1 and CDR2 (germline): SQVTM, ANQGSEA. The V end was cut by 4 bases, the J end by 2 bases, with 9 bases between. The CDR3 spells CSVGDGTYEQYF. The CDR3 bases are TGCAGCGTTGGGGACGGAACCTACGAGCAGTACTTC.

The rearrangement joins TRBV2 to TRBJ1-2; 7 positions match TRBD1. CDR1 and CDR2 from the germline V gene are SNHLY and FYNNEI. Unmatched junction bases numbered 6, after V lost 6 bases and J lost 8 bases. This CDR3 spans 12 amino acids. The CDR3 region is CASRPDRPGYTF. In nucleotides, the CDR3 is TGTGCCAGCAGGCCGGACAGGCCAGGCTACACCTTC.

This clonotype was picked up one time. The chain joins TRBV27 to TRBJ2-1; D is perhaps TRBD1 (5 bases). This CDR3 comprises 17 residues. Germline lookup yields CDR1 MNHEY and CDR2 SMNVEV (reference sequence). V was shortened by 2 bases and J by 3 bases, with 17 bases between the two germline ends. The CDR3 nucleotides read TGTGCCAGCAGTTTAATTGTGGGGCCCTCGGGCTACAATGAGCAGTTCTTC. It codes for CASSLIVGPSGYNEQFF.

This clonotype was recorded at least ten times. The chain is built from TRBV20-1 and TRBJ2-7; D call uncertain. This CDR3 comprises 15 residues. Germline CDR1 is DFQATT and CDR2 is SNEGSKA (reference sequence). V was clipped by 0 bases and J by 1 base, with 13 bases between them. CDR3 nucleotides: TGCAGTGCTAGAGATAGCTACAGCCCTTCCTACGAGCAGTACTTC. This sequence encodes CSARDSYSPSYEQYF.

The chain combines TRBV12-3 or TRBV12-4 with TRBJ2-2, with D perhaps TRBD1 (5 bases). The germline V and J ends were trimmed by 11 bases and 0 bases, with 13 bases remaining between them. There are 14 residues in the CDR3. The CDR3 coding sequence is TGTGCCGTTGGCAGGGTCGCGAACACCGGGGAGCTGTTTTTT. As protein: CAVGRVANTGELFF.

This chain joins TRBV6-2 or TRBV6-3 and TRBJ2-3; TRBD2 matches at 10 bases. The ends lost 2 bases at V and 3 bases at J; junction bases unmatched: 5. The CDR3 sequence is 16 residues long. Germline CDR1 reads MNHEY; CDR2 reads SVGEGT. The CDR3 nucleotides are TGTGCCAGCAGTTACCGGCCTAGCGGGAGAACAGATACGCAGTATTTT. Encoded protein: CASSYRPSGRTDTQYF.

At least ten counts were recorded for this clonotype. The CDR3 DNA reads TGCAGCGTTGCCAGCACAGATACGCAGTATTTT. Translating it yields CSVASTDTQYF. This chain connects TRBV29-1 to TRBJ2-3; D call uncertain. This CDR3 has 11 residues. V gave up 4 bases and J gave up 0 bases, with 2 bases separating them. The V gene's germline CDR1 is SQVTM and CDR2 ANQGSEA.

V and J are TRBV4-3 and TRBJ2-2, with D uncertain. Trimming took off 1 base at V and 6 bases at J, with 6 bases between the two ends. Germline V gene data show CDR1 as LGHNA and CDR2 as YSLEER. There are 13 residues in the CDR3. The DNA for the CDR3 is TGCGCCAGCAGCCAAGGTGCCCCCGGGGAGCTGTTTTTT. This encodes CASSQGAPGELFF.

This clonotype was recorded a few times. The gene calls are TRBV9 and TRBJ2-2; 11 bases align to TRBD1. V lost 4 bases, J lost 5 bases, and 10 bases stayed unmatched. Germline loops: CDR1 SGDLS, CDR2 YYNGEE. The CDR3 sequence is 17 residues long. CDR3 in amino acids: CASSYGGTGGLTGELFF. DNA for the CDR3: TGTGCCAGCAGCTATGGCGGGACAGGGGGTTTGACCGGGGAGCTGTTTTTT.

The sample holds many counts of this clonotype. The chain carries TRBV29-1 and TRBJ1-3; TRBD1 matches 11 bases. Germline V lookup: CDR1 SQVTM, CDR2 ANQGSEA. The CDR3 has 14 residues. Trimming at V came to 6 bases and at J to 4 bases, leaving 5 bases not matched to a gene. In nucleotides, the CDR3 is TGCAGCGTGGGGACAGGGGGAGTCGGAAACACCATATATTTT. Translating gives CSVGTGGVGNTIYF.

In its sample, this clonotype was seen a few times. The J gene is TRBJ2-3, the V gene TRBV7-2, with D possibly being TRBD2 (6 bases). Trimming cost V 5 bases and J 3 bases, with 18 bases left between them. Germline V CDR1 and CDR2: SGHTA, FQGNSA. This CDR3 spans 16 amino acids. The CDR3 region is CASSRLGSGITDTQYF. The CDR3 nucleotides read TGTGCCAGCAGCAGACTAGGTAGCGGTATTACAGATACGCAGTATTTT.

This clonotype has more than one count but fewer than ten. V gene TRBV12-3 or TRBV12-4 combines with J gene TRBJ1-3; unclear D gene. V was trimmed by 3 bases and J by 3 bases, leaving 6 bases between them. The CDR3 has 13 amino acids. The CDR3 spells CASSFQSGNTIYF. CDR3 nucleotide sequence: TGTGCCAGCAGTTTTCAAAGTGGAAACACCATATATTTT.

Details on this clonotype: A much larger clone is a single base away; this may be a read error. The chain has TRBV20-1 and TRBJ2-7; the match to TRBD1 covers 9 bases. The germline V gene encodes CDR1 DFQATT and CDR2 SNEGSKA (reference sequence). CDR3 length equals 14 residues. V lost 3 bases and J lost 2; bases outside the gene matches: 5. In DNA, the CDR3 is TGCAGTGCTAGGGCCGGGACAGGGCCCTACGAGCAGTACTTC. Translated: CSARAGTGPYEQYF.

This sequence joins TRBV10-1 and TRBJ2-3; D gene ambiguous. This CDR3 comprises 20 residues. Trimming removed 2 bases at V and 0 bases at J, with 24 bases between. Germline CDR1 is WNHNN and CDR2 is SYGVQD (reference sequence). In DNA, the CDR3 is TGCGCCAGCAGTGAGGCACCGAGGCAAATCCACAATTCTAGCACAGATACGCAGTATTTT. Its protein product is CASSEAPRQIHNSSTDTQYF.

This clonotype appeared many times. The rearrangement joins TRBV28 to TRBJ2-7; 15 bases map to TRBD2. The V segment lost 5 bases and the J segment 0 bases; nucleotides outside the gene matches: 8. Germline V gene data show CDR1 as MDHEN and CDR2 as SYDVKM. The CDR3 sequence is 18 residues long. The CDR3 DNA sequence: TGTGCCAGCAGTCCTGGGACTAGCGGGAGGCACCGCTCCTACGAGCAGTACTTC. Residues: CASSPGTSGRHRSYEQYF.

This chain joins TRBV28 and TRBJ2-7; 9 bases align to TRBD1. Germline V gene sequence: CDR1 MDHEN, CDR2 SYDVKM. The CDR3 length is 14 residues. Trimming cost V 6 bases and J 2 bases; bases outside gene matches: 5. CDR3 sequence: CASSTGGRTYEQYF. The DNA of the CDR3 is TGTGCCAGCAGCACAGGGGGCAGGACCTACGAGCAGTACTTC.

This clonotype came up a few times. The chain joins TRBV20-1 to TRBJ2-3; 10 bases are shared with TRBD2. Germline trimming cut 3 bases from V and 1 base from J; bases unmatched to any gene: 10. The CDR3 runs 17 residues. Looked up from germline, CDR1 is DFQATT and CDR2 is SNEGSKA (reference sequence). The CDR3 region is CSASPLKAGGGTDTQYF. Written as DNA, the CDR3 is TGCAGTGCTAGCCCGCTAAAAGCGGGGGGGGGCACAGATACGCAGTATTTT.

This clonotype occurred many times. The chain has TRBV12-3 or TRBV12-4 and TRBJ2-1, with D perhaps TRBD1 (6 bases). The V end was cut by 6 bases, the J end by 0 bases, with 12 bases between. The CDR3 contains 15 residues. The CDR3 is CASSHDRHSYNEQFF. The CDR3 bases are TGTGCCAGCAGCCACGACAGGCACTCCTACAATGAGCAGTTCTTC.

This clonotype was recorded a few times. The gene calls are TRBV12-3 or TRBV12-4 and TRBJ2-3; D possibly matches TRBD1 or TRBD2 (6 bases each). CDR3 length: 14 residues. Trimming took off 5 bases at V and 3 bases at J, with 12 bases between the two ends. CDR3 amino acids: CASSPTGRTDTQYF. Written as DNA, the CDR3 is TGTGCCAGCAGTCCAACAGGGAGGACAGATACGCAGTATTTT.

V is TRBV12-3 or TRBV12-4 and J is TRBJ1-4, with a possible D match to TRBD1 (5 bases). The CDR3 runs 15 residues. The ends were cut back, 5 bases at V and 4 bases at J, with 14 bases in the middle. CDR3 sequence reads: CASSPPGRINEKLFF. DNA for the CDR3: TGTGCCAGCAGTCCACCGGGACGGATTAATGAAAAACTGTTTTTT.

The chain combines TRBV5-5 with TRBJ1-4; D remains ambiguous. The length of the CDR3 is 15 residues. In germline, CDR1 is SGHKS, CDR2 YYEKEE (reference sequence). V shed 2 bases and J shed 9 bases, with 17 bases lying between them. The CDR3 coding sequence is TGTGCCAGCAGCTTAAAGGGCGACGGCATCCAAAAACTGTTTTTT. Its translation: CASSLKGDGIQKLFF.

In regard to this clonotype: A much bigger clone sits one base away, suggesting this may be a read error. The CDR3 loop reads CASSLEGAGNIQYF. For the CDR3, the DNA is TGTGCCAGCAGCTTGGAGGGGGCGGGGAACATTCAGTACTTC. The rearrangement links TRBV5-6 to TRBJ2-4; tentative D call: TRBD1 (7 bases). CDR3 length: 14 amino acids. V was shortened by 0 bases and J by 7 bases, with 11 bases between the two germline ends. Germline V gives CDR1 SGHDT, CDR2 YYEEEE.

CDR3 amino acids: CASSPPGSNEQYF. CDR3 in DNA: TGTGCCAGCAGTCCGCCGGGGTCTAACGAGCAGTACTTC. The rearrangement uses TRBV28 and TRBJ2-7; D possibly corresponds to TRBD2 (5 bases). Germline-derived CDR1 and CDR2 are MDHEN and SYDVKM. Trimming took off 5 bases at V and 5 bases at J, with 13 bases between the two ends. The CDR3 is 13 amino acids.

The chain links TRBV10-3 to TRBJ2-2; the D gene is possibly TRBD2 (6 bases). The CDR3 loop spans 17 amino acids. Per the germline V gene, CDR1 is ENHRY and CDR2 is SYGVKD. V lost 10 bases to trimming and J lost 4 bases, with 25 bases between them. CDR3 sequence: CATSSYSAAEGTGELFF. The CDR3 nucleotides are TGTGCCACCAGCTCCTATAGCGCCGCGGAGGGCACCGGGGAGCTGTTTTTT.

This clonotype was observed a few times. This sequence joins TRBV20-1 and TRBJ2-7; possible D gene TRBD2, 6 bases. The CDR3 runs to 13 residues. Germline CDR1 and CDR2: DFQATT and SNEGSKA (reference sequence). Trimming shortened V by 3 bases and J by 2 bases, and 11 bases separated the two germline ends. The CDR3 region has the DNA TGCAGTGCTAGCGGGAGTAAGACCTACGAGCAGTACTTC. Its protein is CSASGSKTYEQYF.